This TCR beta chain was observed in a study of regulatory T cells in long-lasting Graves disease. Study-wide findings and caveats: Less diverse TCR repertoires were seen in persistent Graves' patients than in newly diagnosed ones. Segments TRBV28, TRBJ1-2 and TRBJ2-5 showed preferential usage in persistent disease.

Indicated time point: newly diagnosed GD, antithyroid drugs for less than 3 months. The TCR library used RNA extracted from PBMCs. Into tubes containing EDTA, about 10 milliliters of peripheral blood were drawn. Of note for this clonotype: As yet, its antigen is unknown.

V was shortened by 3 bases and J by 0 bases, with 9 bases between the two germline ends. CDR3 size: 14 residues. CDR1 is GTSNPN and CDR2 is SVGIG in the germline V gene (reference sequence). Sequencing libraries for TCR beta were prepared with iRepertoire HTBI primers and Arm-PCR of CDR3 regions. TCRdb fed the multiplex PCR reads into MiXCR, producing one record per CDR3 protein. The sample consists of about 200,000 distinct CDR3 sequences, approximately 18% of them appearing once. This sample also belongs to another study, concerning T cells in Graves' hyperthyroidism and ophthalmopathy.

This TCR derives from a woman aged 25 to 45 with Graves disease. The chain joins TRBV30 to TRBJ1-5; D ambiguous. Sequenced here: peripheral blood mononuclear cells (PBMCs), sampled at new diagnosis, from a patient treated with antithyroid drugs. CDR3 bases: TGTGCCTGGAGGGCGCGGGGTAGCAATCAGCCCCAGCATTTT. Protein product: CAWRARGSNQPQHF.